This is a list of T cell receptor beta chains from one sample in a study of blood T cells in healthy people across ages. MiXCR was run by TCRdb on the 5' RACE reads, yielding one entry per CDR3 protein. The sample has 920,000 or so distinct CDR3 sequences, 45% seen once. Sequenced material: blood. These receptors originate from an older woman in good health. Both conserved end residues are part of each CDR3. D genes are given only for firm matches. Expanded clones get a size class; other rows say once, few or many, or leave the size out.

j_call: TRBJ2-4; clone_size: .; v_call: TRBV27; d_call: .; cdr3_aa: CASSLLDGSKNIQYF; cdr3_nt: TGTGCCAGCAGTTTATTAGACGGGTCCAAAAACATTCAGTACTTC
j_call: TRBJ1-1; clone_size: .; v_call: TRBV5-1; d_call: .; cdr3_aa: CASSLYDAKNTEAFF; cdr3_nt: TGCGCCAGCAGCCTTTACGACGCTAAAAACACTGAAGCTTTCTTT
j_call: TRBJ2-7; clone_size: few; v_call: TRBV27; d_call: .; cdr3_aa: CASSLSKGNEQYF; cdr3_nt: TGTGCCAGCAGTTTATCGAAAGGGAACGAGCAGTACTTC
j_call: TRBJ2-2; clone_size: few; v_call: TRBV4-2; d_call: .; cdr3_aa: CASSQGSANTGELFF; cdr3_nt: TGTGCCAGCAGCCAAGGGTCAGCGAACACCGGGGAGCTGTTTTTT
j_call: TRBJ1-2; clone_size: few; v_call: TRBV27; d_call: .; cdr3_aa: CASSPPGGHYGYTF; cdr3_nt: TGTGCCAGCAGTCCCCCGGGGGGGCACTATGGCTACACCTTC
j_call: TRBJ2-3; clone_size: .; v_call: TRBV28; d_call: .; cdr3_aa: CATTSPDTQYF; cdr3_nt: TGTGCCACCACGAGCCCAGATACGCAGTATTTT
j_call: TRBJ2-5; clone_size: .; v_call: TRBV19; d_call: .; cdr3_aa: CASSYTGPWETQYF; cdr3_nt: TGTGCCAGTAGTTATACAGGACCTTGGGAGACCCAGTACTTC
j_call: TRBJ2-3; clone_size: many; v_call: TRBV10-1; d_call: .; cdr3_aa: CASSDHLTRTSTDTQYF; cdr3_nt: TGCGCCAGCAGTGACCATCTGACTAGGACTAGCACAGATACGCAGTATTTT
j_call: TRBJ2-7; clone_size: few; v_call: TRBV12-5; d_call: .; cdr3_aa: CASGWELGPGVYEQYF; cdr3_nt: TGTGCTAGTGGTTGGGAGTTAGGCCCTGGAGTCTACGAGCAGTACTTC
j_call: TRBJ2-1; clone_size: few; v_call: TRBV10-3; d_call: .; cdr3_aa: CAISESQGRDEQFF; cdr3_nt: TGTGCCATCAGTGAGTCTCAAGGGCGAGATGAGCAGTTCTTC
j_call: TRBJ2-1; clone_size: .; v_call: TRBV5-1; d_call: TRBD2; cdr3_aa: CASSFVAGGISYDEQFF; cdr3_nt: TGCGCCAGCAGCTTTGTAGCGGGAGGTATCTCCTACGATGAGCAGTTCTTC
j_call: TRBJ2-7; clone_size: .; v_call: TRBV21-1; d_call: .; cdr3_aa: CASSKVLVSYEQYF; cdr3_nt: TGTGCCAGCAGCAAAGTTCTAGTATCCTACGAGCAGTACTTC
j_call: TRBJ2-7; clone_size: few; v_call: TRBV13; d_call: .; cdr3_aa: CASSFPGQSYEQYF; cdr3_nt: TGTGCCAGCAGCTTTCCGGGACAAAGCTACGAGCAGTACTTC
j_call: TRBJ1-4; clone_size: few; v_call: TRBV28; d_call: .; cdr3_aa: CASQPPGQGRKLFF; cdr3_nt: TGTGCCAGCCAACCCCCCGGCCAGGGCAGAAAACTGTTTTTT
j_call: TRBJ2-5; clone_size: few; v_call: TRBV7-9; d_call: .; cdr3_aa: CASSLLGGEFEQYF; cdr3_nt: TGTGCCAGCAGCTTACTCGGTGGGGAGTTTGAGCAGTACTTC
j_call: TRBJ1-2; clone_size: .; v_call: TRBV27; d_call: TRBD1; cdr3_aa: CASRKGQGGNYGYTF; cdr3_nt: TGTGCCAGCAGGAAAGGACAGGGCGGTAACTATGGCTACACCTTC
j_call: TRBJ2-7; clone_size: .; v_call: TRBV5-1; d_call: TRBD2; cdr3_aa: CASSSSGMDYEQYF; cdr3_nt: TGCGCCAGCAGTTCTAGCGGGATGGACTACGAGCAGTACTTC
j_call: TRBJ2-7; clone_size: few; v_call: TRBV11-2; d_call: TRBD2; cdr3_aa: CASSSTAAGVPSYEQYF; cdr3_nt: TGTGCCAGCAGCTCAACTGCAGCGGGAGTACCCTCCTACGAGCAGTACTTC
j_call: TRBJ2-7; clone_size: .; v_call: TRBV4-2; d_call: TRBD2; cdr3_aa: CASSPRTRLAGSSYEQYF; cdr3_nt: TGTGCCAGCAGCCCCCGGACCAGACTAGCGGGGAGCTCCTACGAGCAGTACTTC
j_call: TRBJ1-2; clone_size: .; v_call: TRBV7-9; d_call: .; cdr3_aa: CASSSRHRQRVDYGYTF; cdr3_nt: TGTGCCAGCAGCTCACGACACCGACAGCGGGTGGACTATGGCTACACCTTC
j_call: TRBJ2-7; clone_size: .; v_call: TRBV9; d_call: TRBD2; cdr3_aa: CASSGLVWDYEQYF; cdr3_nt: TGTGCCAGCTCTGGACTAGTATGGGACTACGAGCAGTACTTC
j_call: TRBJ1-1; clone_size: .; v_call: TRBV6-2/TRBV6-3; d_call: TRBD1; cdr3_aa: CASSYFYRGRLNTEAFF; cdr3_nt: TGTGCCAGCAGTTACTTTTACAGGGGGCGTCTGAACACTGAAGCTTTCTTT
j_call: TRBJ2-3; clone_size: .; v_call: TRBV7-9; d_call: .; cdr3_aa: CASSLERIRKWRNSTDTQYF; cdr3_nt: TGTGCTAGCAGCTTAGAGAGGATCAGGAAGTGGAGAAATAGCACAGATACGCAGTATTTT
j_call: TRBJ2-1; clone_size: .; v_call: TRBV4-2; d_call: TRBD2; cdr3_aa: CASRPGTSGSQSSYNEQFF; cdr3_nt: TGTGCCAGCAGGCCAGGGACTAGCGGGAGCCAGAGCTCCTACAATGAGCAGTTCTTC
j_call: TRBJ2-5; clone_size: once; v_call: TRBV29-1; d_call: TRBD1; cdr3_aa: CSVEGDREGNEQYF; cdr3_nt: TGCAGCGTTGAGGGGGACAGGGAAGGGAATGAGCAGTACTTC
j_call: TRBJ1-5; clone_size: .; v_call: TRBV27; d_call: TRBD1; cdr3_aa: CASSLYYDGTGRQPQHF; cdr3_nt: TGTGCCAGCAGTTTATATTATGATGGGACAGGTCGACAGCCCCAGCATTTT
j_call: TRBJ2-7; clone_size: .; v_call: TRBV28; d_call: .; cdr3_aa: CASSLGSRAYYEQYF; cdr3_nt: TGTGCCAGCAGTTTAGGGAGCAGGGCGTACTACGAGCAGTACTTC
j_call: TRBJ1-2; clone_size: .; v_call: TRBV20-1; d_call: .; cdr3_aa: CSARAGNYGCTF; cdr3_nt: TGCAGTGCTAGAGCCGGGAACTATGGCTGCACCTTC
j_call: TRBJ1-6; clone_size: .; v_call: TRBV4-1; d_call: .; cdr3_aa: CASSQVPGLAGNSPLHF; cdr3_nt: TGCGCCAGCAGCCAAGTCCCAGGGTTAGCGGGTAATTCACCCCTCCACTTT